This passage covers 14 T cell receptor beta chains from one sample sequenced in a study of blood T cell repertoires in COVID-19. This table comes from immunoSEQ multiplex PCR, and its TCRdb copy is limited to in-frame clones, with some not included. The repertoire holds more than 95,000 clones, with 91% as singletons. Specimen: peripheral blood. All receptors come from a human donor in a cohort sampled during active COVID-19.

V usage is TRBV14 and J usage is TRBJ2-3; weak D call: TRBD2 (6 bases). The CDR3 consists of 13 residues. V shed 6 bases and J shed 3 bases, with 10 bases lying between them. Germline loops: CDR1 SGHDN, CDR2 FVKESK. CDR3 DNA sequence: TGTGCCAGCAGTCCCAGCGGGACAGATACGCAGTATTTT. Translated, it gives CASSPSGTDTQYF.

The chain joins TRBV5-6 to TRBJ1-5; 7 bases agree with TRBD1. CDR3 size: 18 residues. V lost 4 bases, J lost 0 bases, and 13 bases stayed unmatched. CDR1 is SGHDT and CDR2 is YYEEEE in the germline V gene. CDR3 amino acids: CASSPRDRERYSNQPQHF. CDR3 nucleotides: TGTGCCAGCAGCCCCCGTGACAGGGAAAGATATAGCAATCAGCCCCAGCATTTT.

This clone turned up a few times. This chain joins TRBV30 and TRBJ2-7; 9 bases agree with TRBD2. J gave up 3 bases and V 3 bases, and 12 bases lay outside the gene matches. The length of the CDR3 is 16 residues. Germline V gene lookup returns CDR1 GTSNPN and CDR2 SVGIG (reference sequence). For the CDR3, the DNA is TGTGCCTGGAGCGCAGAAATAGCGGGGGTGGGCTACGAGCAGTACTTC. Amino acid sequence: CAWSAEIAGVGYEQYF.

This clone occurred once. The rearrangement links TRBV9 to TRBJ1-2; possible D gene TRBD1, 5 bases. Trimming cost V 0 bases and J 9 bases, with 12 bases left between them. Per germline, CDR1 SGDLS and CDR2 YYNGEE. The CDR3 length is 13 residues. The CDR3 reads CASSVGGQGSYTF. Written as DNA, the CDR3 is TGTGCCAGCAGCGTAGGTGGGCAGGGAAGCTACACCTTC.

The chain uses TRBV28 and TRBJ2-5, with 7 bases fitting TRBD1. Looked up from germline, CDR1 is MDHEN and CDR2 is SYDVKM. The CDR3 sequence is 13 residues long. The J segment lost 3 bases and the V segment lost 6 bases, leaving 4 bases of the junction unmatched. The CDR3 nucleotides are TGTGCCAGCAGCTTGACAGGGAAAGAGACCCAGTACTTC. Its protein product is CASSLTGKETQYF.

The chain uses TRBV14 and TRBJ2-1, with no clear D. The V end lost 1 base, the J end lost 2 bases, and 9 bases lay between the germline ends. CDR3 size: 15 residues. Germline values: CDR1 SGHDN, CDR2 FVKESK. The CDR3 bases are TGTGCCAGCAGCCAAGTGATGGCGGCCTACAATGAGCAGTTCTTC. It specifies CASSQVMAAYNEQFF. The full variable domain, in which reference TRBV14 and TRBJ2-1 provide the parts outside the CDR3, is EAGVTQFPSHSVIEKGQTVTLRCDPISGHDNLYWYRRVMGKEIKFLLHFVKESKQDESGMPNNRFLAERTGGTYSTLKVQPAELEDSGVYFCASSQVMAAYNEQFFGPGTRLTVL.

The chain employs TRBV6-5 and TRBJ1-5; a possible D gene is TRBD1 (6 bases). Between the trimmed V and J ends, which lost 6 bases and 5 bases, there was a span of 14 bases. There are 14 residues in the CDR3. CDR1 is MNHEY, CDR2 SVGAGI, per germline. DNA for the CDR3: TGTGCCAGCAGCCTGAACAGGGCGGATCAGCCCCAGCATTTT. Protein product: CASSLNRADQPQHF.

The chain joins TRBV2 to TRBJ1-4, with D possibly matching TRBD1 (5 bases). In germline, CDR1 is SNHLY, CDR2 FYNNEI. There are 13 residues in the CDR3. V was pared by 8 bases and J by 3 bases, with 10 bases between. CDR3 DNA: TGTGCCAGCTCCGGGGGACCTAATGAAAAACTGTTTTTT. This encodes CASSGGPNEKLFF.

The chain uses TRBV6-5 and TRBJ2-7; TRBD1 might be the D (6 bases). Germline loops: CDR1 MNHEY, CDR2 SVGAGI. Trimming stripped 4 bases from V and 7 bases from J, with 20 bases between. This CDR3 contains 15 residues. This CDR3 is CASSLGNRVSGEQYF. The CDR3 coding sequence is TGTGCCAGCAGTTTGGGGAACAGGGTGTCGGGTGAGCAGTACTTC.

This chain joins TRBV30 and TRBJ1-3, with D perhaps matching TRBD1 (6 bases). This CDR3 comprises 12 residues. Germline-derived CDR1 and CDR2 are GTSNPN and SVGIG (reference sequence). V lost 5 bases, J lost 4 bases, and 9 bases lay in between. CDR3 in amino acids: CAWATGGNTIYF. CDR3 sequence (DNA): TGTGCCTGGGCCACAGGGGGAAACACCATATATTTT.

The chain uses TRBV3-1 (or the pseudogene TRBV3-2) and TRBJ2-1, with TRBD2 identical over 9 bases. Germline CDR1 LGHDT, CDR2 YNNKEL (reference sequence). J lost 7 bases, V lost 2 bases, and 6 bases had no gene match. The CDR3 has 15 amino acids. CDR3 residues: CASSQSGGPENEQFF. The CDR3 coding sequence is TGTGCCAGCAGCCAAAGCGGGGGGCCGGAAAATGAGCAGTTCTTC.

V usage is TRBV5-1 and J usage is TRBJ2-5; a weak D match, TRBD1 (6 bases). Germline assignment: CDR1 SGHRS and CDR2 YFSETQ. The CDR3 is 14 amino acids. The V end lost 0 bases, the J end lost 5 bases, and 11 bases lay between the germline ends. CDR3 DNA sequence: TGCGCCAGCAGCTTGGAGCGTGGGGGCGAGACCCAGTACTTC. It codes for CASSLERGGETQYF. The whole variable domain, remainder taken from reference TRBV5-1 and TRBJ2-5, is KAGVTQTPRYLIKTRGQQVTLSCSPISGHRSVSWYQQTPGQGLQFLFEYFSETQRNKGNFPGRFSGRQFSNSRSEMNVSTLELGDSALYLCASSLERGGETQYFGPGTRLLVL.

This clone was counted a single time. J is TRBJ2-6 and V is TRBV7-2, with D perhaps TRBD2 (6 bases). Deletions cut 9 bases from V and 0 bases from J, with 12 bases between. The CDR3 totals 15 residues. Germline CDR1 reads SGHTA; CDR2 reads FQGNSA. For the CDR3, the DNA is TGTGCCAGGGCTGTGGGGGGCTCTGGGGCCAACGTCCTGACTTTC. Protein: CARAVGGSGANVLTF.

Here the CDR3 DNA reads TGTGCCTGGAGCCGACAGGGGAACACTGAAGCTTTCTTT. Translated: CAWSRQGNTEAFF. This rearrangement joins TRBV30 to TRBJ1-1; TRBD1 agrees at 7 bases. Trimming removed 3 bases from V and 1 base from J; junction bases left unmatched: 2. The CDR3 length is 13 residues. CDR1 and CDR2 (germline): GTSNPN, SVGIG (reference sequence).